Shown below are 31 T cell receptor beta chains from a single sample sequenced in a study of early T cells in non-severe SARS-CoV-2 infection (dated by TCRdb to about 2021). Library generation was performed with 5' RACE. The run used a NextSeq 500. TCRdb trimmed public reads at Q25 via fastp, called clones via MiXCR and kept in-frame beta chains. Rows with one shared CDR3 protein collapse into an entry with the most common genes and DNA. The sample has about 33,000 distinct CDR3 sequences on record, approximately 5% of them singletons. The ten top clones hold roughly 13% of the sample. The material sequenced was whole blood. The receptors were gathered from an adult who was a healthcare worker with PCR-confirmed SARS-CoV-2 infection or an uninfected control (not recorded which).

A few counts support this clonotype. In DNA form, the CDR3 reads TGTGCCAGCAGCCAGGGGACAGGGGATAACTATGGCTACACCTTC. Its protein is CASSQGTGDNYGYTF. This chain joins TRBV4-2 and TRBJ1-2; 10 nucleotides line up with TRBD1. The CDR3 has 15 amino acids. Germline trimming cut 3 bases from V and 1 base from J; bases unmatched to any gene: 2. Germline CDR1 and CDR2: LGHNA and YNFKEQ.

This clonotype was counted at least ten times. This chain uses TRBV3-1 with TRBJ1-1; TRBD1 matches at 8 bases. Germline lookup yields CDR1 LGHDT and CDR2 YNNKEL (reference sequence). Germline trimming cut 4 bases from V and 3 bases from J; bases unmatched to any gene: 7. This CDR3 has 15 residues. The CDR3 spells CASSPRTGPDTEAFF. CDR3 in DNA: TGTGCCAGCAGCCCCCGGACAGGGCCGGACACTGAAGCTTTCTTT. The full variable domain, its missing parts supplied by reference TRBV3-1 and TRBJ1-1, is DTAVSQTPKYLVTQMGNDKSIKCEQNLGHDTMYWYKQDSKKFLKIMFSYNNKELIINETVPNRFSPKSPDKAHLNLHINSLELGDSAVYFCASSPRTGPDTEAFFGQGTRLTVV.

In the case of this clonotype: A much larger clone sits a single nucleotide away, making a read error possible. The chain combines TRBV10-3 with TRBJ2-3; weak D call: TRBD2 (6 bases). CDR3 size: 15 residues. Germline assignment: CDR1 ENHRY and CDR2 SYGVKD. This chain's CDR3 is CDTMADGTSTDTQYF. CDR3 coding DNA: TGTGACACAATGGCCGACGGGACTAGCACAGATACGCAGTATTTT.

This clonotype has a handful of counts. The chain carries TRBV11-3 and TRBJ2-7; D possibly corresponds to TRBD2 (5 bases). The V end lost 1 base, the J end lost 7 bases, and 8 bases lay between the germline ends. CDR3 length: 12 residues. Germline V gives CDR1 SGHNT, CDR2 YENEEA. The CDR3 loop reads CASSLGESEQYF. CDR3 DNA: TGTGCCAGCAGCTTAGGGGAGAGTGAGCAGTACTTC.

The rearrangement links TRBV29-1 to TRBJ2-5, with D unclear. This CDR3 contains 12 residues. Germline values: CDR1 SQVTM, CDR2 ANQGSEA. Trimming stripped 3 bases from V and 5 bases from J, with 10 bases between. The CDR3 DNA follows: TGCAGCGTTGATTCTGGGGTGGAGACCCAGTACTTC. Translated, it gives CSVDSGVETQYF.

The table lists this clonotype with a few counts. The genes are TRBV11-2 and TRBJ2-2; D is perhaps TRBD1 or TRBD2 (5 bases each). Trimming removed 3 bases from V and 3 bases from J, with 11 bases in between. Germline CDR1 is SGHAT and CDR2 is FQNNGV. The CDR3 has 15 residues. The CDR3 bases are TGTGCCAGCAGCTTGGGGGTGGGGTACACCGGGGAGCTGTTTTTT. Translated, it gives CASSLGVGYTGELFF. The complete variable domain, with remaining parts taken from reference TRBV11-2 and TRBJ2-2, reads EAGVAQSPRYKIIEKRQSVAFWCNPISGHATLYWYQQILGQGPKLLIQFQNNGVVDDSQLPKDRFSAERLKGVDSTLKIQPAKLEDSAVYLCASSLGVGYTGELFFGEGSRLTVL.

This clonotype occurred many times. Mismatch with germline at one junction end may stem from a read error. J is TRBJ2-3 and V is TRBV7-7; D is undetermined. Germline CDR1 reads SSHAT; CDR2 reads FNYEAQ (reference sequence). This CDR3 is built from 13 residues. The DNA of the CDR3 is TGTGCTAGCAGCTTGGACAGCACAGATACGCAGTATTTT. Encoded protein: CASSLDSTDTQYF.

This rearrangement joins TRBV10-1 to TRBJ2-3, with D possibly being TRBD1 (6 bases). Germline V gives CDR1 WNHNN, CDR2 SYGVQD (reference sequence). There are 15 residues in the CDR3. V lost 4 bases to trimming and J lost 6 bases, with 17 bases between them. The CDR3 bases are TGCGCCAGCAGTGCCGCAGGGGCTCCAGGCGATACGCAGTATTTT. Translating gives CASSAAGAPGDTQYF.

The chain joins TRBV12-3 or TRBV12-4 to TRBJ2-3; 10 bases are a match to TRBD2. The junction had 9 bases not matched to a gene; V was cut back by 7 bases and J by 2 bases. CDR3 length: 16 residues. The chain's CDR3 is CASTIRLAGPTDTQYF. CDR3 in DNA: TGTGCCAGCACCATACGACTAGCGGGTCCCACAGATACGCAGTATTTT.

This clonotype was recorded a few times. The chain recombines TRBV11-2 with TRBJ2-3; D not certain. This CDR3 spans 12 amino acids. Germline loops: CDR1 SGHAT, CDR2 FQNNGV. V shed 9 bases and J shed 6 bases, with 13 bases lying between them. The CDR3 DNA follows: TGTGCCAGTACCCCTTACACGGATACGCAGTATTTT. This encodes CASTPYTDTQYF.

The chain links TRBV5-5 to TRBJ1-5; a possible D gene is TRBD1 (6 bases). Germline loops: CDR1 SGHKS, CDR2 YYEKEE (reference sequence). The CDR3 has 13 residues. V was clipped by 3 bases and J by 5 bases, with 9 bases between them. The CDR3 is CASSWAGDQPQHF. CDR3 DNA sequence: TGTGCCAGCAGCTGGGCAGGGGATCAGCCCCAGCATTTT. Variable domain in full (rest from reference TRBV5-5 and TRBJ1-5): DAGVTQSPTHLIKTRGQQVTLRCSPISGHKSVSWYQQVLGQGPQFIFQYYEKEERGRGNFPDRFSARQFPNYSSELNVNALLLGDSALYLCASSWAGDQPQHFGDGTRLSIL.

This clonotype appeared many times. The V and J genes are TRBV7-2 and TRBJ2-2; TRBD2 might be the D (5 bases). The germline gives CDR1 SGHTA, CDR2 FQGNSA. The CDR3 covers 13 residues. V was shortened by 6 bases and J by 5 bases, with 10 bases between the two germline ends. CDR3 bases: TGTGCCAGCAGTGGGTCGGGAACCGGGGAGCTGTTTTTT. It is translated as CASSGSGTGELFF.

The table lists this clonotype with many counts. The chain recombines TRBV5-4 with TRBJ2-1, with 9 bases identical to TRBD1. This CDR3 contains 15 residues. J was trimmed by 3 bases and V by 0 bases; bases with no gene match: 1. Germline values: CDR1 SGHNT, CDR2 YYREEE (reference sequence). CDR3 nucleotides: TGTGCCAGCAGCTTGGGACAGGGGGACTACAATGAGCAGTTCTTC. This translates into CASSLGQGDYNEQFF.

This clonotype was detected ten times or more. The chain joins TRBV4-1 to TRBJ2-1; no definite D call. V gave up 0 bases and J gave up 5 bases, with 11 bases separating them. This CDR3 spans 15 amino acids. Germline assignment: CDR1 MGHRA and CDR2 YSYEKL. The CDR3 is CASSQEGAQNNEQFF. As DNA, the CDR3 is TGCGCCAGCAGCCAAGAAGGCGCACAGAACAATGAGCAGTTCTTC.

The rearrangement uses TRBV4-3 and TRBJ2-5, with D hard to call. There are 13 residues in the CDR3. Trimming stripped 3 bases from V and 5 bases from J, with 10 bases between. Germline loops: CDR1 LGHNA, CDR2 YSLEER. This chain's CDR3 is CASSHDIEETQYF. For the CDR3, the DNA is TGCGCCAGCAGCCATGATATAGAGGAGACCCAGTACTTC.

This clonotype was found many times. The chain combines TRBV7-2 with TRBJ1-2; 11 nucleotides match TRBD1. V lost 5 bases, J lost 2 bases, and 4 bases stayed unmatched. From germline, CDR1 is SGHTA and CDR2 FQGNSA. The CDR3 runs 15 residues. In DNA form, the CDR3 reads TGTGCCAGCAGCGAAAGGACAGGGGGCAACTATGGCTACACCTTC. It translates to CASSERTGGNYGYTF. The full variable domain, in which reference TRBV7-2 and TRBJ1-2 provide the parts outside the CDR3, is GAGVSQSPSNKVTEKGKDVELRCDPISGHTALYWYRQSLGQGLEFLIYFQGNSAPDKSGLPSDRFSAERTGGSVSTLTIQRTQQEDSAVYLCASSERTGGNYGYTFGSGTRLTVV.

This clonotype was recorded many times. CDR3 in DNA: TGTGCCAGCAGCTTGGGAGCAGACCCGTCCACAGATACGCAGTATTTT. Translated: CASSLGADPSTDTQYF. The chain carries TRBV5-5 and TRBJ2-3; D gene uncertain. Per germline, CDR1 SGHKS and CDR2 YYEKEE (reference sequence). The CDR3 extends over 16 amino acids. The V gene lost 0 bases and the J gene lost 2 bases, with 13 bases spanning the gap.

This clonotype was seen repeatedly, ten times or more. The chain uses TRBV4-3 and TRBJ1-5; 7 positions match TRBD1. This CDR3 comprises 16 residues. After removal of 0 bases from V and 5 bases from J, the junction contained 7 bases not matched to a gene. Germline V gives CDR1 LGHNA, CDR2 YSLEER. The CDR3 reads CASSQEWDRGDQPQHF. The CDR3 bases are TGCGCCAGCAGCCAAGAATGGGACAGAGGAGATCAGCCCCAGCATTTT.

The V and J genes are TRBV20-1 and TRBJ1-2; no clear D gene. This CDR3 contains 13 residues. Looked up from germline, CDR1 is DFQATT and CDR2 is SNEGSKA (reference sequence). Deletions cut 0 bases from V and 6 bases from J, with 11 bases between. CDR3 protein: CSARDPGSDGYTF. CDR3 nucleotide sequence: TGCAGTGCTAGAGATCCGGGGAGCGATGGCTACACCTTC.

This clonotype was seen at least ten times. The rearrangement joins TRBV9 to TRBJ1-3; D is uncertain. The CDR3 has 15 amino acids. Trimming removed 1 base at V and 0 bases at J, with 8 bases between. CDR1 is SGDLS, CDR2 YYNGEE, per germline. The CDR3 DNA reads TGTGCCAGCAGCGTATTGACCGGCTCTGGAAACACCATATATTTT. Translating gives CASSVLTGSGNTIYF.

This clonotype was detected many times. The chain combines TRBV20-1 with TRBJ2-1, with 11 bases matching TRBD1. V lost 5 bases to trimming and J lost 2 bases; unmatched junction nucleotides: 2. The CDR3 has 14 residues. Germline CDR1 and CDR2: DFQATT and SNEGSKA (reference sequence). The CDR3 DNA reads TGCAGTGCTCGGACAGGGGGCGCCTACAATGAGCAGTTCTTC. This translates into CSARTGGAYNEQFF.

This chain uses TRBV7-2 with TRBJ1-1, with a weak D call TRBD1 (5 bases). V was pared by 3 bases and J by 1 base, with 9 bases between. The CDR3 runs to 14 residues. The germline V gene has CDR1 SGHTA and CDR2 FQGNSA. The CDR3 loop reads CASSLNTGNTEAFF. CDR3 in DNA: TGTGCCAGCAGCTTGAACACAGGGAACACTGAAGCTTTCTTT.

There are many counts of this clonotype. This rearrangement joins TRBV11-2 to TRBJ2-3; D is perhaps TRBD2 (5 bases). CDR1 and CDR2 (germline): SGHAT, FQNNGV. The CDR3 contains 16 residues. The V end lost 1 base, the J end lost 5 bases, and 16 bases lay between the germline ends. CDR3 sequence (DNA): TGTGCCAGCAGCTTAGCGGGAAAAAGTCCCCTAGATACGCAGTATTTT. This codes for CASSLAGKSPLDTQYF. The entire variable domain, with the rest obtained from reference TRBV11-2 and TRBJ2-3, is as follows: EAGVAQSPRYKIIEKRQSVAFWCNPISGHATLYWYQQILGQGPKLLIQFQNNGVVDDSQLPKDRFSAERLKGVDSTLKIQPAKLEDSAVYLCASSLAGKSPLDTQYFGPGTRLTVL.

In its sample, this clonotype was seen many times. The rearrangement uses TRBV28 and TRBJ1-5; D is possibly TRBD1 (5 bases). The V end was cut by 2 bases, the J end by 0 bases, with 8 bases between. This CDR3 region has 15 residues. Germline V CDR1 and CDR2: MDHEN, SYDVKM. CDR3 protein: CASSLTGFSNQPQHF. The CDR3, as DNA: TGTGCCAGCAGTTTAACAGGCTTTAGCAATCAGCCCCAGCATTTT. Full variable domain (outside the CDR3, taken from reference TRBV28 and TRBJ1-5): DVKVTQSSRYLVKRTGEKVFLECVQDMDHENMFWYRQDPGLGLRLIYFSYDVKMKEKGDIPEGYSVSREKKERFSLILESASTNQTSMYLCASSLTGFSNQPQHFGDGTRLSIL.

This clonotype has a count of ten or more. V usage is TRBV7-2 and J usage is TRBJ1-2; TRBD1 matches 11 bases. This CDR3 region has 15 residues. From germline, CDR1 is SGHTA and CDR2 FQGNSA. V trimming: 5 bases; J trimming: 7 bases; junction bases outside the gene matches: 9. This chain's CDR3 is CASSPRTGGTGGYTF. The DNA for the CDR3 is TGTGCCAGCAGCCCCAGGACAGGGGGCACGGGTGGCTACACCTTC.

This clonotype was recorded at least ten times. This chain uses TRBV5-1 with TRBJ2-7, with 9 bases fitting TRBD1. V shed 2 bases, J shed 6 bases, and the junction held 3 bases outside the gene matches. This CDR3 is built from 13 residues. Germline values: CDR1 SGHRS, CDR2 YFSETQ. CDR3 sequence reads: CASSFEQGAEQYF. In nucleotides, the CDR3 is TGCGCCAGCAGCTTTGAACAGGGGGCCGAGCAGTACTTC. Drawing the rest from reference TRBV5-1 and TRBJ2-7, the complete variable domain is KAGVTQTPRYLIKTRGQQVTLSCSPISGHRSVSWYQQTPGQGLQFLFEYFSETQRNKGNFPGRFSGRQFSNSRSEMNVSTLELGDSALYLCASSFEQGAEQYFGPGTRLTVT.

The rearrangement uses TRBV12-3 or TRBV12-4 and TRBJ1-5, with D hard to call. CDR3 length equals 14 residues. V was pared by 3 bases and J by 3 bases, with 9 bases between. This CDR3 is CASSFQAYNQPQHF. DNA for the CDR3: TGTGCCAGCAGTTTCCAGGCCTACAATCAGCCCCAGCATTTT.

This clonotype was detected many times. The CDR3 loop is CSVEVRGGNTEAFF. In DNA form, the CDR3 reads TGCAGCGTTGAAGTGAGGGGAGGTAACACTGAAGCTTTCTTT. The J gene is TRBJ1-1, the V gene TRBV29-1, with D perhaps TRBD1 (5 bases). V lost 1 base, J lost 2 bases, and 11 bases lay in between. The CDR3 sequence is 14 residues long. Germline CDR1 is SQVTM and CDR2 is ANQGSEA.

This clonotype has at least ten counts. V and J are TRBV7-9 and TRBJ2-3, with no clear D. Germline values: CDR1 SEHNR, CDR2 FQNEAQ (reference sequence). V gave up 5 bases and J gave up 0 bases, with 12 bases separating them. The CDR3 totals 15 residues. CDR3 residues: CASSPNAGSTDTQYF. In nucleotides, the CDR3 is TGTGCCAGCAGCCCTAACGCCGGAAGCACAGATACGCAGTATTTT.

This clonotype was seen many times. DNA for the CDR3: TGTGCCAGCAGCCAAGTTAGAAGCAGGTCGACCGGGGAGCTGTTTTTT. Protein sequence: CASSQVRSRSTGELFF. The rearrangement uses TRBV14 and TRBJ2-2; no firm D call. This CDR3 comprises 16 residues. Germline CDR1 SGHDN, CDR2 FVKESK. V was trimmed by 1 base and J by 5 bases, leaving 14 bases between them. The full variable domain, its missing parts supplied by reference TRBV14 and TRBJ2-2, is EAGVTQFPSHSVIEKGQTVTLRCDPISGHDNLYWYRRVMGKEIKFLLHFVKESKQDESGMPNNRFLAERTGGTYSTLKVQPAELEDSGVYFCASSQVRSRSTGELFFGEGSRLTVL.

In its sample, this clonotype was seen many times. CDR3 amino acids: CSARSEGNTGELFF. CDR3 nucleotides: TGCAGTGCTAGATCTGAGGGGAACACCGGGGAGCTGTTTTTT. V is TRBV20-1 and J is TRBJ2-2; TRBD2 might be the D (5 bases). The CDR3 spans 14 residues. V gave up 2 bases and J gave up 1 base, with 8 bases separating them. Germline assignment: CDR1 DFQATT and CDR2 SNEGSKA (reference sequence).